The source of this TCR beta chain is a study of T cells in localized non-small cell lung cancer. Assay: immunoSEQ multiplex PCR; the TCRdb copy retains only in-frame clones and omits some. The sample shows over a thousand clones, nearly 20% of them seen only once. Only a few counts were recorded for this clone. Its target is not known. Adjacent lung, free of atypia, was sampled at least 2 cm from the tumor margin. CDR3 length: 16 residues. Germline CDR1 SGDLS, CDR2 YYNGEE. Trimming at V came to 3 bases and at J to 4 bases, leaving 10 bases not matched to a gene. Study results and limitations: Uninvolved adjacent lung showed higher T cell clonality than tumor. Prolonged overall survival went with higher T cell density in the blood. A median approximately 60 of the top 100 tumor clones appeared in adjacent lung.

The chain combines TRBV9 with TRBJ2-1, with TRBD2 identical over 7 bases. This sample comprised normal lung tissue next to the tumor, obtained before any cancer treatment. The TCR sequence derives from a male donor aged 60 or older with stage I lung adenocarcinoma. CDR3 protein: CASSGGLGGSYNEQFF. DNA of the CDR3: TGTGCCAGCAGCGGAGGCCTGGGAGGGTCGTACAATGAGCAGTTCTTC.